Below, 27 T cell receptor beta chains from the same sample are listed, as sequenced in a study of beta chain features in type 1 diabetes. The study, taken as a whole, reports: TCRB CDR3s were moderately but significantly shorter in Type 1 diabetes patients in all four CD4+ subsets.

Antigens of these TCRs are unknown. What was sequenced were expressed TCRB transcripts, since all of the isolated RNA had been reverse transcribed. Clones were read by immunoSEQ multiplex PCR, and TCRdb kept only the in-frame ones, dropping some. The sample contains roughly 730,000 clones, 10% to 15% of which appear only once. Sequencing used naive CD4+ T cells from blood. The receptors were gathered from a man aged 18 to 29 with type 1 diabetes.

The V gene is TRBV7-3, the J gene TRBJ2-1; 10 nucleotides match TRBD1. The CDR3 loop spans 15 amino acids. V dropped 5 bases and J dropped 4; count of bases not matched to a gene: 5. Germline CDR1 is SGHTA and CDR2 is FQGTGA. The CDR3 loop is CASSAGTGEYNEQFF. The CDR3 region has the DNA TGTGCCAGCAGCGCAGGGACAGGGGAGTACAATGAGCAGTTCTTC. The full variable domain, its missing parts supplied by reference TRBV7-3 and TRBJ2-1, is GAGVSQTPSNKVTEKGKYVELRCDPISGHTALYWYRQSLGQGPEFLIYFQGTGAADDSGLPNDRFFAVRPEGSVSTLKIQRTERGDSAVYLCASSAGTGEYNEQFFGPGTRLTVL.

The genes are TRBV20-1 and TRBJ2-7; D remains ambiguous. The germline CDR1 and CDR2 sequences are DFQATT and SNEGSKA (reference sequence). CDR3 length equals 11 residues. V was pared by 2 bases and J by 4 bases, with 6 bases between. CDR3: CSARLEYEQYF. In DNA form, the CDR3 reads TGCAGTGCTAGATTGGAATACGAGCAGTACTTC.

This clone was seen only a few times. V gene TRBV5-6 combines with J gene TRBJ2-1; TRBD1 or TRBD2 may be the D gene (5 bases each). Germline lookup yields CDR1 SGHDT and CDR2 YYEEEE. There are 15 residues in the CDR3. V was cut by 5 bases and J by 2 bases, with 14 bases left in between. The CDR3: CASREEGTPYNEQFF. CDR3 bases: TGTGCCAGCAGAGAGGAAGGGACCCCCTACAATGAGCAGTTCTTC. The variable domain in full, completed from reference TRBV5-6 and TRBJ2-1, reads DAGVTQSPTHLIKTRGQQVTLRCSPKSGHDTVSWYQQALGQGPQFIFQYYEEEERQRGNFPDRFSGHQFPNYSSELNVNALLLGDSALYLCASREEGTPYNEQFFGPGTRLTVL.

Note on this clone: The junction does not match germline at one end; this may be a read error. V is TRBV19 and J is TRBJ2-7; 9 positions match TRBD1. Germline-derived CDR1 and CDR2 are LNHDA and SQIVND (reference sequence). The CDR3 length is 14 residues. CDR3 DNA sequence: TGTGCCAGTCGTCAAACAGGGGGCTCCAACGAGCAGTACTTC. It yields the protein CASRQTGGSNEQYF.

This chain uses TRBV15 with TRBJ2-5; D is possibly TRBD1 (5 bases). CDR1 is LNHNV and CDR2 is YYDKDF in the germline V gene (reference sequence). V was clipped by 0 bases and J by 5 bases, with 13 bases between them. The CDR3 length is 15 residues. The CDR3 DNA is TGTGCCACCAGCAGAGATCAAGACAGAGACGAGACCCAGTACTTC. Translation gives CATSRDQDRDETQYF. Together with reference TRBV15 and TRBJ2-5, the CDR3 gives the full variable domain: DAMVIQNPRYQVTQFGKPVTLSCSQTLNHNVMYWYQQKSSQAPKLLFHYYDKDFNNEADTPDNFQSRRPNTSFCFLDIRSPGLGDTAMYLCATSRDQDRDETQYFGPGTRLLVL.

In its sample, this clone was seen a few times. The chain recombines TRBV11-2 with TRBJ2-3; D may match TRBD1 or TRBD2 (5 bases each). V lost 6 bases, J lost 3 bases, and 13 bases lay in between. CDR3 length equals 14 residues. Germline V gives CDR1 SGHAT, CDR2 FQNNGV. CDR3 coding DNA: TGTGCCAGCAGACCGTGGGGGATAACAGATACGCAGTATTTT. Its protein product is CASRPWGITDTQYF.

This chain connects TRBV19 to TRBJ2-7, with D perhaps matching TRBD1 (5 bases). The V gene lost 3 bases and the J gene lost 2 bases, with 8 bases spanning the gap. There are 13 residues in the CDR3. Germline V gene sequence: CDR1 LNHDA, CDR2 SQIVND (reference sequence). The CDR3 loop reads CASSIGAPYEQYF. CDR3 coding DNA: TGTGCCAGTAGTATTGGGGCTCCCTACGAGCAGTACTTC.

The chain links TRBV29-1 to TRBJ1-5; the D gene is possibly TRBD1 (6 bases). This CDR3 contains 12 residues. V was shortened by 6 bases and J by 3 bases, with 9 bases between the two germline ends. Germline values: CDR1 SQVTM, CDR2 ANQGSEA. CDR3 in DNA: TGCAGCGTCCGGGGGGCCAATCAGCCCCAGCATTTT. This encodes CSVRGANQPQHF.

The sample holds a few counts of this clone. This sequence joins TRBV30 and TRBJ1-1, with D possibly TRBD1 on 6 matching bases. The CDR3 contains 15 residues. V lost 4 bases and J lost 1, with 16 bases in between. CDR1 GTSNPN and CDR2 SVGIG come from the germline V gene (reference sequence). The CDR3 spells CAWIQSRGPNTEAFF. The CDR3 nucleotides read TGTGCCTGGATACAATCCAGGGGACCGAACACTGAAGCTTTCTTT.

The chain carries TRBV9 and TRBJ2-5; possible D gene TRBD2, 6 bases. The CDR3 is 14 amino acids. Germline CDR1 is SGDLS and CDR2 is YYNGEE. The germline V and J ends were trimmed by 4 bases and 4 bases, with 14 bases remaining between them. The CDR3 here is CASSPPGGTETQYF. The CDR3 nucleotides read TGTGCCAGCAGCCCCCCCGGAGGGACAGAGACCCAGTACTTC.

The chain recombines TRBV25-1 with TRBJ2-3, with D tentatively TRBD2 (6 bases). CDR1 and CDR2 (germline): MGHDK, SYGVNS. The CDR3 runs to 16 residues. Between the trimmed V and J ends, which lost 3 bases and 4 bases, there was a span of 17 bases. The CDR3 DNA follows: TGTGCCAGCAGTGATTACCGGGACTGGGGGGCAGATACGCAGTATTTT. Amino acids: CASSDYRDWGADTQYF.

The J gene is TRBJ2-3, the V gene TRBV7-2; 7 nucleotides align to TRBD1. CDR1 and CDR2 (germline): SGHTA, FQGNSA. The CDR3 length is 15 residues. V shed 5 bases, J shed 3 bases, and the junction held 8 bases outside the gene matches. The CDR3 nucleotides are TGTGCCAGCAGCCCCCAGGGGACAGCTACAGATACGCAGTATTTT. Translation gives CASSPQGTATDTQYF.

This rearrangement joins TRBV6-5 to TRBJ2-7; D tentatively fits TRBD1 or TRBD2 (5 bases each). V was pared by 8 bases and J by 0 bases, with 11 bases between. The CDR3 runs to 13 residues. Germline-derived CDR1 and CDR2 are MNHEY and SVGAGI. CDR3 loop: CASVGTASYEQYF. In DNA form, the CDR3 reads TGTGCCAGCGTTGGGACGGCCTCCTACGAGCAGTACTTC.

This sequence joins TRBV29-1 and TRBJ2-7, with D possibly TRBD1 on 6 matching bases. This CDR3 region has 12 residues. The V end lost 4 bases, the J end lost 4 bases, and 11 bases lay between the germline ends. Germline loops: CDR1 SQVTM, CDR2 ANQGSEA. The CDR3 sequence is CSVGAQGYEQYF. The DNA of the CDR3 is TGCAGCGTTGGGGCACAGGGTTACGAGCAGTACTTC.

This sequence joins TRBV2 and TRBJ2-3; no clear D gene. Trimming took 1 base from V and 11 from J, leaving 13 bases between them. The V gene's germline CDR1 is SNHLY and CDR2 FYNNEI. The CDR3 is made up of 13 amino acids. Here the CDR3 DNA reads TGTGCCAGCAGTGAAGTAAGAAGCCACAGGCAGTATTTT. Translated, it gives CASSEVRSHRQYF.

The sample holds a few counts of this clone. CDR3 sequence: CASSLGTYGYTF. CDR3 DNA sequence: TGTGCCAGCAGCTTAGGAACCTATGGCTACACCTTC. The chain carries TRBV7-9 and TRBJ1-2, with D unclear. V gave up 1 base and J gave up 4 bases, with 4 bases separating them. The CDR3 spans 12 residues. From germline, CDR1 is SEHNR and CDR2 FQNEAQ (reference sequence).

This chain links TRBV28 with TRBJ2-5; D is ambiguous. V lost 6 bases and J lost 2, with 16 bases in between. The CDR3 extends over 15 amino acids. Germline CDR1 is MDHEN and CDR2 is SYDVKM. As DNA, the CDR3 is TGTGCCAGCAGGTTGCCCCGAGGTCCTCAAGAGACCCAGTACTTC. Protein: CASRLPRGPQETQYF.

CDR3 DNA: TGTGCCAGCAGTTCAGACAGGGGCTACGAGCAGTACTTC. Amino acids: CASSSDRGYEQYF. The chain combines TRBV6-1 with TRBJ2-7, with 8 bases that match TRBD1. V lost 5 bases, J lost 3 bases, and 3 bases stayed unmatched. CDR1 MNHNS and CDR2 SASEGT come from the germline V gene. This CDR3 comprises 13 residues.

This clone showed up just a few times. The chain is built from TRBV19 and TRBJ2-7, with 8 bases identical to TRBD1. This CDR3 is built from 13 residues. The germline gives CDR1 LNHDA, CDR2 SQIVND (reference sequence). After removal of 3 bases from V and 7 bases from J, the junction contained 5 bases not matched to a gene. The CDR3 bases are TGTGCCAGTAGTATCGAACGACAGGGGGAGCAGTACTTC. Translated, it gives CASSIERQGEQYF.

Notes on this clone: Distinct nucleotide sequences in the sample also encode this CDR3. This chain uses TRBV20-1 with TRBJ2-7; 8 bases line up with TRBD1. The CDR3 contains 11 residues. V lost 5 bases and J lost 5; bases outside the gene matches: 2. Germline loops: CDR1 DFQATT, CDR2 SNEGSKA (reference sequence). The CDR3 DNA reads as TGCAGTGCTTCGGACAGGGACGAGCAGTACTTC. This translates into CSASDRDEQYF.

The genes are TRBV6-5 and TRBJ2-1; D tentatively reads TRBD1 or TRBD2 (5 bases each). V lost 0 bases to trimming and J lost 2 bases, with 11 bases between them. The CDR3 contains 16 residues. CDR1 and CDR2 (germline): MNHEY, SVGAGI. The CDR3 loop is CASSYSWDPTYNEQFF. CDR3 DNA sequence: TGTGCCAGCAGTTACTCATGGGACCCTACCTACAATGAGCAGTTCTTC.

This chain uses TRBV7-3 with TRBJ1-6, with 7 nucleotides matching TRBD1. This CDR3 spans 14 amino acids. The V segment lost 3 bases and the J segment 7 bases; nucleotides outside the gene matches: 3. Germline V CDR1 and CDR2: SGHTA, FQGTGA. CDR3 loop: CASSLGTENSPLHF. The CDR3, as DNA: TGTGCCAGCAGCTTGGGGACAGAGAATTCACCCCTCCACTTT.

This chain joins TRBV4-1 and TRBJ2-3, with D unclear. Trimming shortened V by 1 base and J by 0 bases, and 11 bases separated the two germline ends. In germline, CDR1 is MGHRA, CDR2 YSYEKL. This CDR3 has 16 residues. The CDR3 region is CASSQGERASTDTQYF. The CDR3 region has the DNA TGCGCCAGCAGCCAAGGGGAAAGGGCTAGCACAGATACGCAGTATTTT.

This chain connects TRBV19 to TRBJ1-2; 9 bases are a match to TRBD1. V lost 7 bases, J lost 6 bases, and 6 bases stayed unmatched. This CDR3 contains 13 residues. Per germline, CDR1 LNHDA and CDR2 SQIVND (reference sequence). The CDR3 DNA is TGTGCCAGTAAACCGACAGGGGGTGATGGCTACACCTTC. Its protein is CASKPTGGDGYTF.

This clone was seen a handful of times. The rearrangement uses TRBV30 and TRBJ1-1, with no clear D. Germline V gene data show CDR1 as GTSNPN and CDR2 as SVGIG (reference sequence). This CDR3 has 13 amino acids. V was trimmed by 5 bases and J by 2 bases, leaving 12 bases between them. The CDR3 region has the DNA TGTGCCTGGGGTATACAGATAAACACTGAAGCTTTCTTT. Amino acid sequence: CAWGIQINTEAFF.

V gene TRBV7-6 combines with J gene TRBJ2-1; TRBD1 matches 7 bases. The CDR3 runs 16 residues. The V gene's germline CDR1 is SGHVS and CDR2 FNYEAQ. The V gene end was trimmed by 5 bases and the J gene end by 4 bases; junction bases not matched to a gene: 11. CDR3 nucleotides: TGTGCCAGCAGCCCCTTCCGGGACAGACCTTACAATGAGCAGTTCTTC. Protein product: CASSPFRDRPYNEQFF.

In its sample, this clone was seen a few times. V and J are TRBV9 and TRBJ2-7; D remains ambiguous. Germline-derived CDR1 and CDR2 are SGDLS and YYNGEE. The CDR3 runs 13 residues. The V end lost 0 bases, the J end lost 7 bases, and 11 bases lay between the germline ends. The CDR3, as DNA: TGTGCCAGCAGCGTAGGACCCCTGGGGGAGCAGTACTTC. This sequence encodes CASSVGPLGEQYF.